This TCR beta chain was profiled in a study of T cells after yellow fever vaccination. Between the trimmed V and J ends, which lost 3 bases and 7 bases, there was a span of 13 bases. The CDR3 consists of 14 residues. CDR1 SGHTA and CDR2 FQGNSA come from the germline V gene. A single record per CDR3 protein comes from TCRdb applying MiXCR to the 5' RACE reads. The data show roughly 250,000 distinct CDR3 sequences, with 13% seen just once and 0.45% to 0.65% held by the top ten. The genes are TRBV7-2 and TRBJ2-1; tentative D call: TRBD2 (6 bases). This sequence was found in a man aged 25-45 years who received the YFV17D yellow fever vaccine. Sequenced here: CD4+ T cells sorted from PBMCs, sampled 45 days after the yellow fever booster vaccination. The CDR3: CASSFQAGRNEQFF. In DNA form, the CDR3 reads TGTGCCAGCAGCTTCCAGGCAGGGAGGAATGAGCAGTTCTTC.